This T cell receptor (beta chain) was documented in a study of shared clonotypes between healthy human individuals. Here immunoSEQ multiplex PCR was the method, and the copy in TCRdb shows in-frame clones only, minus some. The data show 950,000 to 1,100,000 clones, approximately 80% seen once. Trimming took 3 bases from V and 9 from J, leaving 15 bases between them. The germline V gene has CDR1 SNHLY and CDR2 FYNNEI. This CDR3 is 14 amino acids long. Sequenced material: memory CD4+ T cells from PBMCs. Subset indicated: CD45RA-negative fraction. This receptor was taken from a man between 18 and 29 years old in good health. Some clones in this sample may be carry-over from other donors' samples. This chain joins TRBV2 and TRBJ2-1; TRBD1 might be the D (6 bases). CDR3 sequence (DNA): TGTGCCAGCAGTGACAGGGGAAGGCATACTGAGCAGTTCTTC. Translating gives CASSDRGRHTEQFF. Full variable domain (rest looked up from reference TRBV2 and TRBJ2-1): EPEVTQTPSHQVTQMGQEVILRCVPISNHLYFYWYRQILGQKVEFLVSFYNNEISEKSEIFDDQFSVERPDGSNFTLKIRSTKLEDSAMYFCASSDRGRHTEQFFGPGTRLTVL.